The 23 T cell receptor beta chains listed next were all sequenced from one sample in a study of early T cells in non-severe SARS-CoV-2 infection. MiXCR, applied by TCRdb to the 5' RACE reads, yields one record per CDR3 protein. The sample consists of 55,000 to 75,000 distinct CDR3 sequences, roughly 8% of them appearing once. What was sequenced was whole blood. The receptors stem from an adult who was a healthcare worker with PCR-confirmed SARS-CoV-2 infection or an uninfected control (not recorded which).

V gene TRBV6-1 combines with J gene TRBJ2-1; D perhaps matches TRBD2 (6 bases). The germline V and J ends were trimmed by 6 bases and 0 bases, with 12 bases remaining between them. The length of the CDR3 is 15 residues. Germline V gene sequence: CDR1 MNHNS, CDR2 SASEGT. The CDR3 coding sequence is TGTGCCAGCAGCACCGGGACTCACTCCTACAATGAGCAGTTCTTC. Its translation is CASSTGTHSYNEQFF.

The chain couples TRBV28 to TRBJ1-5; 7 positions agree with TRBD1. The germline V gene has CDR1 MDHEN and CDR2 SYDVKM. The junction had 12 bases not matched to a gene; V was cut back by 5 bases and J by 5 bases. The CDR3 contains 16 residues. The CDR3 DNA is TGTGCCAGCAGTAGGGGGCCGGGGGGACCCGATCAGCCCCAGCATTTT. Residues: CASSRGPGGPDQPQHF.

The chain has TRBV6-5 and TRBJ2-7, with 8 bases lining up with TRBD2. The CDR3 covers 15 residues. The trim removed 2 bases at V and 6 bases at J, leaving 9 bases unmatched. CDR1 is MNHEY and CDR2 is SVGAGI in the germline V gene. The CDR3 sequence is CASSYREGSKGEQYF. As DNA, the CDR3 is TGTGCCAGCAGTTACCGGGAGGGGAGTAAGGGCGAGCAGTACTTC.

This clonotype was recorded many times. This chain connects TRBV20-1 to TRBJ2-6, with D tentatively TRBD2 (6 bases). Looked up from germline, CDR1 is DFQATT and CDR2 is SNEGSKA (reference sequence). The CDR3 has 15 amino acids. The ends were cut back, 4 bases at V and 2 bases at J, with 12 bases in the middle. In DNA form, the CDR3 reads TGCAGTGCTATACCGGGAGCAGCTGGGGCCAACGTCCTGACTTTC. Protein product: CSAIPGAAGANVLTF.

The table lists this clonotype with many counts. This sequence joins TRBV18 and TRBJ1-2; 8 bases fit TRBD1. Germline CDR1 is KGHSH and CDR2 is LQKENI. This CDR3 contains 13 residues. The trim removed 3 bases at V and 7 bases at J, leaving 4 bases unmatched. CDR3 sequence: CASSPGTGGGYTF. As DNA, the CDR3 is TGTGCCAGCTCACCTGGAACAGGGGGTGGCTACACCTTC.

Here the CDR3 DNA reads TGTGCCAGCAATCCTAGCGTCCGAGGGGATACGCAGTATTTT. The encoded protein is CASNPSVRGDTQYF. This chain connects TRBV3-1 to TRBJ2-3; D may be TRBD2 (6 bases). The CDR3 covers 14 residues. V lost 7 bases to trimming and J lost 6 bases, with 17 bases between them. Looked up from germline, CDR1 is LGHDT and CDR2 is YNNKEL (reference sequence).

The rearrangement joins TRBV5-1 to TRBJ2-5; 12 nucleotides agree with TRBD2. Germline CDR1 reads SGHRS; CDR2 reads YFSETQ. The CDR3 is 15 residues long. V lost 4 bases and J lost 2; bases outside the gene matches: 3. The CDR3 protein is CASSAGLAGQETQYF. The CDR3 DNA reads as TGCGCCAGCAGCGCCGGACTAGCGGGACAAGAGACCCAGTACTTC.

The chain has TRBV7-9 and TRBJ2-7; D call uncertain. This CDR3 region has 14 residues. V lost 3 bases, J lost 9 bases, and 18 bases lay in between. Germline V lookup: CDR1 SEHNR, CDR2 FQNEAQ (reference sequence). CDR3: CASSFVGSPYGQYF. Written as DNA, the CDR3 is TGTGCCAGCAGCTTCGTCGGGTCCCCCTATGGGCAGTACTTC.

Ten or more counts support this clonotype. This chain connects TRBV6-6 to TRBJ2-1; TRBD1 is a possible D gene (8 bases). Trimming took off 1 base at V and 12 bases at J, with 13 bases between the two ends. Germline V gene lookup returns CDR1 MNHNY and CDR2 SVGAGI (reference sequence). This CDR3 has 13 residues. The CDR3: CASSYWTGRVQFF. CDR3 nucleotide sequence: TGTGCCAGCAGTTACTGGACAGGGAGGGTGCAGTTCTTC.

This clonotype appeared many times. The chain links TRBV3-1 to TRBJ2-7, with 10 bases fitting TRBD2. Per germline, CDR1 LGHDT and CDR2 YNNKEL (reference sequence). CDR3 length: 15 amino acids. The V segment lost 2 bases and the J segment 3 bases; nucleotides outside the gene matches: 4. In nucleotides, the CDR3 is TGTGCCAGCAGCCAACCAACTAGCGGGAACTACGAGCAGTACTTC. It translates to CASSQPTSGNYEQYF.

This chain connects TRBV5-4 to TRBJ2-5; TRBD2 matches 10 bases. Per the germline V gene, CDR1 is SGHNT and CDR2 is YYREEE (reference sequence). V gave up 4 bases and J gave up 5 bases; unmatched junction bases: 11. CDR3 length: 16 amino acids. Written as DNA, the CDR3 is TGTGCCAGCAGCCCCGGTGCTAGCGGGAGAGCGGAGACCCAGTACTTC. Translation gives CASSPGASGRAETQYF.

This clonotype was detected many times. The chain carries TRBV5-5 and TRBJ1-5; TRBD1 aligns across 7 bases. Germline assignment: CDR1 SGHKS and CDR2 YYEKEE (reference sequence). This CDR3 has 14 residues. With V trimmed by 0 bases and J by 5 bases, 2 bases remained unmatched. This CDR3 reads CASSLAGGDQPQHF. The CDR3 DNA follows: TGTGCCAGCAGCTTGGCAGGGGGGGATCAGCCCCAGCATTTT. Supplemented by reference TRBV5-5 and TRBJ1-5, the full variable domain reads DAGVTQSPTHLIKTRGQQVTLRCSPISGHKSVSWYQQVLGQGPQFIFQYYEKEERGRGNFPDRFSARQFPNYSSELNVNALLLGDSALYLCASSLAGGDQPQHFGDGTRLSIL.

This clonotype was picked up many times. The CDR3 reads CASSLFNSRQETQYF. As DNA, the CDR3 is TGTGCCAGCAGTTTATTTAATAGTAGGCAAGAGACCCAGTACTTC. J is TRBJ2-5 and V is TRBV27; D ambiguous. V was trimmed by 1 base and J by 2 bases, leaving 11 bases between them. This CDR3 has 15 amino acids. Germline lookup yields CDR1 MNHEY and CDR2 SMNVEV (reference sequence).

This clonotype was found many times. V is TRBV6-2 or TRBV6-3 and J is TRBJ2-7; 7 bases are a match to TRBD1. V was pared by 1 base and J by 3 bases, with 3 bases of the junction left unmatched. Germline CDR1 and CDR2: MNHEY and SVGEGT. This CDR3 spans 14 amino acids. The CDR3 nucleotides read TGTGCCAGCAGTTACTTAGGACAGGACTACGAGCAGTACTTC. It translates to CASSYLGQDYEQYF.

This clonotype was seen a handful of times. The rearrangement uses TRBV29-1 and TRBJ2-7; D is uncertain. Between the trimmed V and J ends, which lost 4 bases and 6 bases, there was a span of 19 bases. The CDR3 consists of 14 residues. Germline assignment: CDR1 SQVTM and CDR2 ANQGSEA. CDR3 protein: CSVASDAPKSEQYF. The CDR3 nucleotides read TGCAGCGTTGCGTCAGACGCCCCAAAATCCGAGCAGTACTTC.

Written as DNA, the CDR3 is TGTGCCAGCAGCTCCTCCAGGAGCTCCTACGAGCAGTACTTC. This sequence encodes CASSSSRSSYEQYF. The chain uses TRBV13 and TRBJ2-7; D is undetermined. Germline V gene sequence: CDR1 PRHDT, CDR2 FYEKMQ (reference sequence). The V end lost 4 bases, the J end lost 0 bases, and 10 bases lay between the germline ends. This CDR3 is 14 amino acids long.

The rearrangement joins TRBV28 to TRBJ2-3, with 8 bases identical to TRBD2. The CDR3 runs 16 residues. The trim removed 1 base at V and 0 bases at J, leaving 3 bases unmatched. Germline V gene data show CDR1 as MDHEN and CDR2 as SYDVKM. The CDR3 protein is CASSLFTSGSTDTQYF. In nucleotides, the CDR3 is TGTGCCAGCAGTTTATTTACTAGCGGAAGCACAGATACGCAGTATTTT.

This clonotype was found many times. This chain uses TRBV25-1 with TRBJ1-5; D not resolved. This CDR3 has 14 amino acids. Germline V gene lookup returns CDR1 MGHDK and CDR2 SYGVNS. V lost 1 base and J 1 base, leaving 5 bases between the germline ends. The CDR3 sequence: CASSESESNQPQHF. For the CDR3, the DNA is TGTGCCAGCAGTGAATCGGAAAGCAATCAGCCCCAGCATTTT.

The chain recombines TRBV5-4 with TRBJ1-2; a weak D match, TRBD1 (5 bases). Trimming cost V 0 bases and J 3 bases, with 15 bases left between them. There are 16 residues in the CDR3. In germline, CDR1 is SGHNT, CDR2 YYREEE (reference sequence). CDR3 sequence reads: CASSLGEGSKDYGYTF. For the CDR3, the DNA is TGTGCCAGCAGCTTGGGGGAGGGGAGTAAGGACTATGGCTACACCTTC. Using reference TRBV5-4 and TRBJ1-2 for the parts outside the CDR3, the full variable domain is ETGVTQSPTHLIKTRGQQVTLRCSSQSGHNTVSWYQQALGQGPQFIFQYYREEENGRGNFPPRFSGLQFPNYSSELNVNALELDDSALYLCASSLGEGSKDYGYTFGSGTRLTVV.

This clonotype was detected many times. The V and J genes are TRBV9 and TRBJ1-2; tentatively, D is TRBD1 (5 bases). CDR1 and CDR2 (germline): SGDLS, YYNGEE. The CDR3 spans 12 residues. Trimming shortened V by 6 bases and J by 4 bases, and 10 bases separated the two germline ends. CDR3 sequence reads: CASTRDGYGYTF. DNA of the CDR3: TGTGCCAGCACTAGGGACGGCTATGGCTACACCTTC.

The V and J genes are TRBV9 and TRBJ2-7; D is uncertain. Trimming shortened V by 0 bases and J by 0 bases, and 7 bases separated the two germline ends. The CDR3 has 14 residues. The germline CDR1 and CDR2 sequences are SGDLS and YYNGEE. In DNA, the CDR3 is TGTGCCAGCAGCGTAGCGGAAAGCTCCTACGAGCAGTACTTC. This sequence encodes CASSVAESSYEQYF.

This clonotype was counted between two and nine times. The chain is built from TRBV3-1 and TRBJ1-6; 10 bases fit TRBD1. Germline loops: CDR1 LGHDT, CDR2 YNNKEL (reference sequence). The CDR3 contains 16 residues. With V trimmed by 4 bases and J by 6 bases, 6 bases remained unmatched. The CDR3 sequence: CASSRGTGVVNSPLHF. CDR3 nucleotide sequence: TGTGCCAGCAGCCGTGGGACAGGGGTTGTTAATTCACCCCTCCACTTT.

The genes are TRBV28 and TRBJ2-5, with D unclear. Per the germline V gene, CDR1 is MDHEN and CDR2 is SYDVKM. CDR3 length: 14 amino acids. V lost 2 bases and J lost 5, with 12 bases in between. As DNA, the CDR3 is TGTGCCAGCAGTTTAGAAGGGATGTGGGAGACCCAGTACTTC. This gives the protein CASSLEGMWETQYF.